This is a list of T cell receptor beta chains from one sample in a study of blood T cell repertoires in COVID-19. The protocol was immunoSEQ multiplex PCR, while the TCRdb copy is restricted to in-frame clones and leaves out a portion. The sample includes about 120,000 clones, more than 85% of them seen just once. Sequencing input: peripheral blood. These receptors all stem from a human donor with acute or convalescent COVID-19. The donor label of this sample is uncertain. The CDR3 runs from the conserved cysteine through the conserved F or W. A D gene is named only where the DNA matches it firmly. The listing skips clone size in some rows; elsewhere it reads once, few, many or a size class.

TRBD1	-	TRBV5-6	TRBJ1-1	TGTGCCAGCAGCTTGGGACAGGGGGCGTTAGCTTTCTTT	CASSLGQGALAFF
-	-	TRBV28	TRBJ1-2	TGTGCCAGCAGCCTCGCCGGCTATGGCTACACCTTC	CASSLAGYGYTF
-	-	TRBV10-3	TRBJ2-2	TGTGCCATCAGTGAAGGCTACGGGGGGAACACCGGGGAGCTGTTTTTT	CAISEGYGGNTGELFF
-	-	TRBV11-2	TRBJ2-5	TGTGCCAGCAGTCTAACACAGATTTCGGAGACCCAGTACTTC	CASSLTQISETQYF
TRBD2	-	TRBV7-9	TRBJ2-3	TGTGCCAGCAGCCCGGGACTAGCGGGGGCTCGAAACACAGATACGCAGTATTTT	CASSPGLAGARNTDTQYF
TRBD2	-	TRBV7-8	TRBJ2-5	TGTGCCAGCAGCCGAGGACTAGCGGGGGGGCGGGAGACCCAGTACTTC	CASSRGLAGGRETQYF
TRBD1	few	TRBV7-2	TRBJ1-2	TGTGCCAGCAGCTTAGGATACCGGGACAGCTATGGCTACACCTTC	CASSLGYRDSYGYTF
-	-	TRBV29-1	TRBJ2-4	TGCAGCGTTGAAGTGGGCGGAGGAAACATTCAGTACTTC	CSVEVGGGNIQYF
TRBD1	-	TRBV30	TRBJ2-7	TGTGCCTGGAGTGTGGGACAGCTCTACGAGCAGTACTTC	CAWSVGQLYEQYF
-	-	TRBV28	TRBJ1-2	TGTGCCAGCAGTACCCCGGATGGCTACACCTTC	CASSTPDGYTF
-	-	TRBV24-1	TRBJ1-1	TGTGCCACCAGTGTCCGTGGACAGTCTGAAGCTTTCTTT	CATSVRGQSEAFF